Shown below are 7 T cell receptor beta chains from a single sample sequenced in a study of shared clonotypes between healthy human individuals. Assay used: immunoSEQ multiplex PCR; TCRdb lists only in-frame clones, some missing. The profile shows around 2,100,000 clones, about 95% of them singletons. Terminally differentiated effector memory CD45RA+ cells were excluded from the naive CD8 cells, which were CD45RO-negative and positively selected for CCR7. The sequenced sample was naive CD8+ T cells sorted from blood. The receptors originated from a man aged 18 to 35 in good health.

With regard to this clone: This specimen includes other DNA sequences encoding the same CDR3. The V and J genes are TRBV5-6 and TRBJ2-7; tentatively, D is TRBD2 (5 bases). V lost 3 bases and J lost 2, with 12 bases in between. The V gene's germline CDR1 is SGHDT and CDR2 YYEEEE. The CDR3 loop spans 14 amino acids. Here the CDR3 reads CASSSGLLPYEQYF. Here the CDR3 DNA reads TGTGCCAGCAGCTCCGGACTTCTTCCCTACGAGCAGTACTTC.

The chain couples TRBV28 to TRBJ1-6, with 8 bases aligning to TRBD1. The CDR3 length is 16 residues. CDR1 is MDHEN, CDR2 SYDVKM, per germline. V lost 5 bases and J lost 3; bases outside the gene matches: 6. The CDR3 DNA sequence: TGTGCCAGCAGTACAGAGGGACAGGTCTATAATTCACCCCTCCACTTT. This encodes CASSTEGQVYNSPLHF. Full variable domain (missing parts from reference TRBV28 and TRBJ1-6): DVKVTQSSRYLVKRTGEKVFLECVQDMDHENMFWYRQDPGLGLRLIYFSYDVKMKEKGDIPEGYSVSREKKERFSLILESASTNQTSMYLCASSTEGQVYNSPLHFGNGTRLTVT.

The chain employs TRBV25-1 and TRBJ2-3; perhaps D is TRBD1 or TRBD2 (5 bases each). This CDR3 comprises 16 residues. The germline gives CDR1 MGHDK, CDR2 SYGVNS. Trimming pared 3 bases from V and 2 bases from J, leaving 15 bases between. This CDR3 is CASSEVGVFDTDTQYF. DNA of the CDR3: TGTGCCAGCAGTGAGGTGGGGGTGTTCGACACAGATACGCAGTATTTT.

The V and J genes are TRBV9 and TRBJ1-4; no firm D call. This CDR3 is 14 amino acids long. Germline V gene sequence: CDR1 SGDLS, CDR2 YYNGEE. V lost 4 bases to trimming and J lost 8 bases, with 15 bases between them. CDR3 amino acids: CASSRGLSLEKLFF. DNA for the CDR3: TGTGCCAGCAGCCGCGGCCTAAGCTTAGAAAAACTGTTTTTT.

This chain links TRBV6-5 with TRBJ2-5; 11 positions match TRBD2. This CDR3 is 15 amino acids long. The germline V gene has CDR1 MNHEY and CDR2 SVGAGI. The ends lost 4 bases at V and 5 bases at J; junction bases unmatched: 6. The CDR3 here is CASSLLAGEGETQYF. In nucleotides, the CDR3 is TGTGCCAGCAGTTTACTAGCGGGAGAAGGGGAGACCCAGTACTTC.

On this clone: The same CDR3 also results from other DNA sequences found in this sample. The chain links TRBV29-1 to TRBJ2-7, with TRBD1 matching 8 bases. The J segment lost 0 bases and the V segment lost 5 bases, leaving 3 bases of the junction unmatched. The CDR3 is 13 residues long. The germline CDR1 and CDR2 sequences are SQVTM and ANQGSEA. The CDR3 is CSVLQGDSYEQYF. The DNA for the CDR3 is TGCAGCGTTTTACAGGGGGACTCCTACGAGCAGTACTTC.

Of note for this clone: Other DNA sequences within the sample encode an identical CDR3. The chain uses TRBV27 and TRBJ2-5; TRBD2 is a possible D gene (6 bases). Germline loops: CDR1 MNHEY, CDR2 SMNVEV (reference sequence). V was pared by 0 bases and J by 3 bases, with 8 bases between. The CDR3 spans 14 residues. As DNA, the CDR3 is TGTGCCAGCAGTTTATCAGGCGGGGAAGAGACCCAGTACTTC. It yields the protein CASSLSGGEETQYF.